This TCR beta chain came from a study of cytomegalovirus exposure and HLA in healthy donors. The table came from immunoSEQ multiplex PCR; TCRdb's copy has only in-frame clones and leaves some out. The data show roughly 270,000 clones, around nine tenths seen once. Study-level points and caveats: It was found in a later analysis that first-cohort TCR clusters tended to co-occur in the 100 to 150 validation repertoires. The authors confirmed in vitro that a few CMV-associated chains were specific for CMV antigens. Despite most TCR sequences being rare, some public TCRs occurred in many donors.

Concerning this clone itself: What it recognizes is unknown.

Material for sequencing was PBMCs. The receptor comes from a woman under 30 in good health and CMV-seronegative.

CDR3 sequence reads: CASSAASGSVFF. CDR3 DNA: TGTGCCAGCAGTGCTGCTAGCGGGAGTGTGTTCTTC. The rearrangement joins TRBV2 to TRBJ2-1; the match to TRBD2 covers 10 bases. Germline-derived CDR1 and CDR2 are SNHLY and FYNNEI. V lost 4 bases to trimming and J lost 15 bases; unmatched junction nucleotides: 6. This CDR3 comprises 12 residues.